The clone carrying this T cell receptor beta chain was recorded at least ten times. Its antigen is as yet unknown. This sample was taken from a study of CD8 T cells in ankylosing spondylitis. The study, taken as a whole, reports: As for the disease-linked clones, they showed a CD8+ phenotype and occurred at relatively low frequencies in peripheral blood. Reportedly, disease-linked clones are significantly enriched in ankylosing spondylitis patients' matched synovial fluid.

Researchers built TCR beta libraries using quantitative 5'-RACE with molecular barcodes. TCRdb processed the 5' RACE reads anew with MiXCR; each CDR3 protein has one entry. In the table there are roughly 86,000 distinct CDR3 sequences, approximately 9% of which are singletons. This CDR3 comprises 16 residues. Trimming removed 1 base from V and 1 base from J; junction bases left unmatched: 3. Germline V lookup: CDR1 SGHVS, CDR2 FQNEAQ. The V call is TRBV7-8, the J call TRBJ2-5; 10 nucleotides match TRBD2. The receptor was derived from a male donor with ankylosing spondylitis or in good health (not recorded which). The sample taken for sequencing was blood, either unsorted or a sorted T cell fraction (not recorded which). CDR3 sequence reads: CASSLVSGGTQETQYF. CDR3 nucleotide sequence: TGTGCCAGCAGCTTAGTTAGCGGGGGGACCCAAGAGACCCAGTACTTC.